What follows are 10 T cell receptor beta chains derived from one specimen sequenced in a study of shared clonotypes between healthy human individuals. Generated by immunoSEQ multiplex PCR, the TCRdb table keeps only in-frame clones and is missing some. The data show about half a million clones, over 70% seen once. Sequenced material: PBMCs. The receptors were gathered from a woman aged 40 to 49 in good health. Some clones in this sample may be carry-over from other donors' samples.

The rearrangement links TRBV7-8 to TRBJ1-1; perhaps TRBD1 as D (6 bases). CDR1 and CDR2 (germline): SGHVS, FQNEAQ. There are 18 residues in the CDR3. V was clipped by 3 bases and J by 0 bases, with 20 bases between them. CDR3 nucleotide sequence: TGTGCCAGCAGCTTCAGGGGTTTACGGGGAGATATGAACACTGAAGCTTTCTTT. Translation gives CASSFRGLRGDMNTEAFF.

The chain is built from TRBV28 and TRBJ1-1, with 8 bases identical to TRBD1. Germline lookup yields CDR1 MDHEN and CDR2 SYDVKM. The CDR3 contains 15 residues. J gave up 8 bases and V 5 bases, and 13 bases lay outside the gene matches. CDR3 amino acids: CASSPLPDRGGEAFF. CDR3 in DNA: TGTGCCAGCAGTCCCCTACCTGACAGGGGAGGAGAAGCTTTCTTT.

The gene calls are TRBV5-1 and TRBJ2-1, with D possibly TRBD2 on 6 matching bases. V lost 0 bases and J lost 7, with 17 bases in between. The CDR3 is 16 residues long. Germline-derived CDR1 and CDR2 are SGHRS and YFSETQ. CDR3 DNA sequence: TGCGCCAGCAGCTTGGCCATGGGGGGAACTTTAAATGAGCAGTTCTTC. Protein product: CASSLAMGGTLNEQFF.

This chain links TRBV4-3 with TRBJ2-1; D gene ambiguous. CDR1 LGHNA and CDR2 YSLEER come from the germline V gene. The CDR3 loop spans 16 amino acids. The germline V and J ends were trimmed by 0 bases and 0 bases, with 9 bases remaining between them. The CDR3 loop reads CASSQDRIISYNEQFF. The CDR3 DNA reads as TGCGCCAGCAGCCAAGATCGGATAATCTCCTACAATGAGCAGTTCTTC.

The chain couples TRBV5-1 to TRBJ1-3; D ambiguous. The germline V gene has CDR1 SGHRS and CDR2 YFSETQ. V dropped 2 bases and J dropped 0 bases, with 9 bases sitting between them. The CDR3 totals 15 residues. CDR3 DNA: TGCGCCAGCAGCTTTGGAGGGAACTCTGGAAACACCATATATTTT. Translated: CASSFGGNSGNTIYF.

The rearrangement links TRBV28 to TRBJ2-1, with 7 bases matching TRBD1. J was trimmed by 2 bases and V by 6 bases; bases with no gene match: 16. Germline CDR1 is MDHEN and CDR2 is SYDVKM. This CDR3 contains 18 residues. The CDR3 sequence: CASSPGQVGTMTYNEQFF. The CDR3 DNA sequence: TGTGCCAGCAGCCCCGGACAGGTAGGGACGATGACCTACAATGAGCAGTTCTTC.

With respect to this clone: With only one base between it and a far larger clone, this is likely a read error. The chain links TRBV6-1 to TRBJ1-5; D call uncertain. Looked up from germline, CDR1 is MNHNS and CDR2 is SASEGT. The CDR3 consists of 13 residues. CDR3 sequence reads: CASGEGVNQPQHF. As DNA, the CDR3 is TGTGCCAGCGGTGAAGGAGTAAATCAGCCCCAGCATTTT.

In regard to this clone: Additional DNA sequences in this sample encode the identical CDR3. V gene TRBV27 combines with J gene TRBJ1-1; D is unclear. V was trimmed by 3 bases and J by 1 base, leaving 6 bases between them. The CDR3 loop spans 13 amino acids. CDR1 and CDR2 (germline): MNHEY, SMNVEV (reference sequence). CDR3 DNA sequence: TGTGCCAGCAGTTTTCGCGGGAACACTGAAGCTTTCTTT. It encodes CASSFRGNTEAFF.

The CDR3, as DNA: TGTGCCAGCAGTTTTGACGGCCTCAAGCCCCAGCATTTT. It translates to CASSFDGLKPQHF. This sequence joins TRBV27 and TRBJ1-5; D unclear. Trimming took 3 bases from V and 8 from J, leaving 11 bases between them. The germline V gene encodes CDR1 MNHEY and CDR2 SMNVEV (reference sequence). The CDR3 is made up of 13 amino acids.

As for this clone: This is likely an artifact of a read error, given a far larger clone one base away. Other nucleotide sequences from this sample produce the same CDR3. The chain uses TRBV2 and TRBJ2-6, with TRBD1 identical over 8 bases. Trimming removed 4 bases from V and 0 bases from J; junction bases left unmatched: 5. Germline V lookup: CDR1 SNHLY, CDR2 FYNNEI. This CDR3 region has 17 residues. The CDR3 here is CASSGDRGGSGANVLTF. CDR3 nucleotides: TGTGCCAGCAGTGGTGACAGGGGTGGCTCTGGGGCCAACGTCCTGACTTTC.